This TCR beta chain was recovered during a study of beta chain features in type 1 diabetes. This clone was observed at least ten times. Antigen specificity is unknown. This CDR3 is built from 14 residues. Germline CDR1 and CDR2: SEHNR and FQNEAQ (reference sequence). Trimming removed 1 base from V and 6 bases from J, with 13 bases in between. Expressed TCRB transcripts were sequenced, since all the RNA that had been isolated was reverse transcribed. There were some 3.6 million reads on average in the naive, central memory and regulatory T cell samples. Assay used: immunoSEQ multiplex PCR; TCRdb lists only in-frame clones, some missing. The sample holds 310,000 or so clones, around 9% seen once. Study-wide findings and caveats: Type 1 diabetes patients had moderately but significantly shorter TCRB CDR3s in all four CD4+ subsets. cDNA sequencing could over-represent cells with high TCR expression.

The clonotype originates from a man in his thirties or forties with type 1 diabetes. V and J are TRBV7-9 and TRBJ2-7, with D maybe TRBD1 (6 bases). Material for sequencing was central memory CD4+ T cells from blood. CDR3 coding DNA: TGTGCCAGCAGCTTAGAGGCAGGGGTCACCGAGCAGTACTTC. Protein: CASSLEAGVTEQYF.